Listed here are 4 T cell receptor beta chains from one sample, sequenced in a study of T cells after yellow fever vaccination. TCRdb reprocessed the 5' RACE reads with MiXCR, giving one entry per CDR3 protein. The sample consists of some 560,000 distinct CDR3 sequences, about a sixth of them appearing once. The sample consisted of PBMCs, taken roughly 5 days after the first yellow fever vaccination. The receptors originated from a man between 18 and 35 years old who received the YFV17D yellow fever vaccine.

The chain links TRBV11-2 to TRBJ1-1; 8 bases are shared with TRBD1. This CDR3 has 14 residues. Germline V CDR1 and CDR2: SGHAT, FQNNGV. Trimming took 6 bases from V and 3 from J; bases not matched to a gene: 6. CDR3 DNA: TGTGCCAGCAGGAACCGGGACAGGTACACTGAAGCTTTCTTT. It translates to CASRNRDRYTEAFF.

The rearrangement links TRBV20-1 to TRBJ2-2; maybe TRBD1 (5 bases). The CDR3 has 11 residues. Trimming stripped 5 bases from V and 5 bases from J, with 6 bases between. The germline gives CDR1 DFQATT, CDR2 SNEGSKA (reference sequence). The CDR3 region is CSARQTGELFF. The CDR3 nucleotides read TGCAGTGCTCGACAGACCGGGGAGCTGTTTTTT.

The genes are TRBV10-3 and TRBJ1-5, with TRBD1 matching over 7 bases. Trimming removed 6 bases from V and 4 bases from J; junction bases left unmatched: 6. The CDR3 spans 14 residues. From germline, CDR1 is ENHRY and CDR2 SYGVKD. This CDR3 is CAISIQGQNQPQHF. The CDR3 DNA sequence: TGTGCCATCAGCATACAGGGACAGAATCAGCCCCAGCATTTT.

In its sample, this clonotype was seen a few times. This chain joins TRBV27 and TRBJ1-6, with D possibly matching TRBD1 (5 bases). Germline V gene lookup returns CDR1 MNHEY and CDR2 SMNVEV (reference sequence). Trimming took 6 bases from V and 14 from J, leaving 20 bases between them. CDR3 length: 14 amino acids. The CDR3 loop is CASSYLGRTRSLHF. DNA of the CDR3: TGTGCCAGCAGCTATCTGGGACGGACGAGGTCCCTCCACTTT.